This T cell receptor beta chain was identified during a study of beta chain features in type 1 diabetes. Findings of the study overall: Junctions at VDJ sites from type 1 diabetes patients had fewer insertions and more deletions. Within each of all four CD4+ subsets, Type 1 diabetes patients had TCRB CDR3s that were moderately but significantly shorter.

The sample holds a few counts of this clone. Its specificity is not known. Sorting produced populations that all topped 98% purity. From germline, CDR1 is SGHNT and CDR2 YYREEE (reference sequence). V was pared by 0 bases and J by 4 bases, with 18 bases between. There are 17 residues in the CDR3. Reverse transcribing all isolated RNA meant expressed TCRB transcripts were sequenced. Only in-frame clones appear in the TCRdb table, and some are missing; sequencing was by immunoSEQ multiplex PCR. Of a few hundred thousand clones listed, 13% were seen once; the top ten hold approximately 0.016%. The chain couples TRBV5-4 to TRBJ2-3; maybe TRBD1 (5 bases). The sequenced sample was naive CD4+ T cells from blood. This TCR came from a woman aged 18 to 35 with type 1 diabetes. CDR3: CASSLGIGEGVPDTQYF. Here the CDR3 DNA reads TGTGCCAGCAGCTTGGGTATCGGTGAAGGGGTGCCAGATACGCAGTATTTT.